A selection of T cell receptor beta chains follows, all from one sample in a study of T cell responses to AZD1222 COVID-19 vaccine. Produced via immunoSEQ multiplex PCR; TCRdb's table is partial and in-frame only. The sample holds around 150,000 clones, roughly nine tenths seen once. The source was peripheral blood, collected 28 days after the second dose of the MenACWY control vaccine. The origin of the receptors is an adult who received the MenACWY meningococcal vaccine as a control. Each CDR3 is given with its conserved first and last residue. D genes are given only for firm matches. The size field is filled for only some rows; it gives once, few, many or a size class.

V gene,J gene,clone size,D gene,CDR3 protein,CDR3 DNA
TRBV11-2,TRBJ2-2,-,-,CASSLYGVGAVIGELFF,TGTGCCAGCAGCTTATACGGCGTTGGGGCAGTGATCGGGGAGCTGTTTTTT
TRBV19,TRBJ1-1,-,-,CASNSASGVDTEAFF,TGTGCCAGTAACTCGGCCTCAGGGGTCGACACTGAAGCTTTCTTT
TRBV28,TRBJ1-2,-,-,CASSGMGAYYGYTF,TGTGCCAGCAGCGGAATGGGGGCGTATTATGGCTACACCTTC
TRBV28,TRBJ1-4,-,TRBD1,CATVQGGPSEKLFF,TGTGCCACTGTCCAGGGGGGGCCCTCTGAAAAACTGTTTTTT
TRBV19,TRBJ2-6,-,TRBD1,CASSRQGNSGANVLTF,TGTGCCAGTAGTAGACAGGGGAACTCTGGGGCCAACGTCCTGACTTTC
TRBV5-1,TRBJ2-3,-,TRBD2,CASTLLAGTDTQYF,TGCGCCAGCACCCTACTAGCGGGCACAGATACGCAGTATTTT
TRBV7-9,TRBJ2-2,-,-,CASSLGAGSNTGELFF,TGTGCCAGCAGCTTAGGTGCGGGGTCGAACACCGGGGAGCTGTTTTTT
TRBV6-5,TRBJ1-2,-,-,CASSYGARGPYGYTF,TGTGCCAGCAGTTACGGGGCGAGAGGCCCCTATGGCTACACCTTC
TRBV14,TRBJ1-2,-,-,CASRTRGGYTF,TGTGCCAGCAGAACCCGGGGAGGCTACACCTTC
TRBV27,TRBJ2-1,few,-,CASSFLRDNEQFF,TGTGCCAGCAGTTTCCTACGGGACAATGAGCAGTTCTTC
TRBV7-2,TRBJ2-2,-,-,CASTPGQAINTGELFF,TGTGCCAGCACCCCCGGGCAGGCGATAAACACCGGGGAGCTGTTTTTT
TRBV4-3,TRBJ2-7,once,TRBD1,CASSQAQGDYEQYF,TGCGCCAGCAGCCAAGCACAGGGGGACTACGAGCAGTACTTC
TRBV9,TRBJ2-7,-,TRBD2,CASSVGEGFSYEQYF,TGTGCCAGCAGCGTAGGGGAGGGCTTCTCCTACGAGCAGTACTTC
TRBV27,TRBJ1-5,few,-,CASSPQGRGGQPQHF,TGTGCCAGCAGCCCCCAGGGCAGGGGTGGTCAGCCCCAGCATTTT
TRBV7-3,TRBJ2-3,-,-,CASSRGQITDTQYF,TGTGCCAGCAGCCGGGGGCAGATCACAGATACGCAGTATTTT
TRBV19,TRBJ2-2,-,-,CASSSRLSGELFF,TGTGCCAGTAGTTCCCGGCTCTCCGGGGAGCTGTTTTTT
TRBV2,TRBJ2-7,-,-,CASSRKSSPNEQYF,TGTGCCAGCAGCAGGAAATCTTCGCCCAACGAGCAGTACTTC
TRBV27,TRBJ1-1,-,-,CASSSPPDTEAFF,TGTGCCAGCAGTTCCCCCCCGGACACTGAAGCTTTCTTT
TRBV6-5,TRBJ2-1,-,-,CASRTWSHEQFF,TGTGCCAGCAGAACCTGGTCCCATGAGCAGTTCTTC
TRBV24-1,TRBJ2-1,-,TRBD2,CATAGVGYNEQFF,TGTGCCACCGCGGGGGTAGGGTATAATGAGCAGTTCTTC
TRBV28,TRBJ1-2,-,TRBD1,CASSLTGNPFGYGYTF,TGTGCCAGCAGTTTGACAGGGAACCCCTTCGGCTATGGCTACACCTTC
TRBV7-9,TRBJ2-3,-,TRBD2,CASSSDGSGGARTTQYF,TGTGCCAGCAGCTCAGACGGTAGCGGGGGGGCCCGGACTACGCAGTATTTT
TRBV6-5,TRBJ1-2,-,-,CASSRDLNYGYTF,TGTGCCAGCAGCAGGGACCTTAACTATGGCTACACCTTC
TRBV9,TRBJ2-5,-,TRBD2,CASSEAGTSGDLRQETQYF,TGTGCCAGCAGCGAAGCCGGGACTAGCGGGGATTTACGACAAGAGACCCAGTACTTC
TRBV7-8,TRBJ2-5,-,-,CASSYEETQYF,TGTGCCAGCAGCTACGAAGAGACCCAGTACTTC
TRBV7-2,TRBJ2-7,-,TRBD2,CASSLLAGTSGYEQYF,TGTGCCAGCAGCTTATTGGCGGGGACTAGCGGCTACGAGCAGTACTTC
TRBV7-3,TRBJ2-1,-,TRBD2,CASSLELAGYNEQFF,TGTGCCAGCAGCTTAGAACTAGCGGGATACAATGAGCAGTTCTTC
TRBV7-2,TRBJ1-3,-,-,CASSLAGSGGNTIYF,TGTGCCAGCAGCTTAGCAGGGAGTGGTGGAAACACCATATATTTT
TRBV6-5,TRBJ1-6,-,-,CASSYRGSSYNSPLHF,TGTGCCAGCAGTTACAGGGGGAGCTCCTATAATTCACCCCTCCACTTT
TRBV7-9,TRBJ2-3,-,-,CASSSSGTSDTQYF,TGTGCCAGCAGCTCTTCAGGGACCTCAGATACGCAGTATTTT
TRBV19,TRBJ2-7,-,TRBD1,CASSRGQGSSYEQYF,TGTGCCAGTAGTAGGGGACAGGGGTCATCCTACGAGCAGTACTTC
TRBV7-9,TRBJ1-1,-,-,CASSLETRGVFF,TGTGCCAGCAGCTTAGAGACGCGGGGTGTTTTCTTT
TRBV5-1,TRBJ1-1,-,-,CASSLEQGTEAFF,TGCGCCAGCAGCTTGGAACAGGGCACTGAAGCTTTCTTT
TRBV10-2,TRBJ2-1,once,-,CATRDFYNEQFF,TGCGCCACCCGGGACTTCTACAATGAGCAGTTCTTC
TRBV29-1,TRBJ2-1,-,TRBD2,CSVSGERREIWANEQFF,TGCAGCGTTTCTGGGGAACGGCGGGAGATTTGGGCCAATGAGCAGTTCTTC